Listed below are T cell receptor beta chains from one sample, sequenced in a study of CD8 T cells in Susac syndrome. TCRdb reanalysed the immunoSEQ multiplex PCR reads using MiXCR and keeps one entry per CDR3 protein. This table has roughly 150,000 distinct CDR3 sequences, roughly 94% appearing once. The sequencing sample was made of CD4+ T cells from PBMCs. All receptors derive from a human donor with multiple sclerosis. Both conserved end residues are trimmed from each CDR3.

CDR3aa: ASSLAQGGRGGYT
v_gene: TRBV7-2
j_gene: TRBJ1-2

CDR3aa: ASSLGLDRGITEAF
v_gene: TRBV5-1
j_gene: TRBJ1-1

CDR3aa: ASSTREVYEQY
v_gene: TRBV12-3/TRBV12-4
j_gene: TRBJ2-7

CDR3aa: SAASNSGSNQPQH
v_gene: TRBV20-1
j_gene: TRBJ1-5

CDR3aa: SAGDRLLTDTQY
v_gene: TRBV20-1
j_gene: TRBJ2-3

CDR3aa: SGEGAAQPQH
v_gene: TRBV20-1
j_gene: TRBJ1-5

CDR3aa: ASSVGGIINEQF
v_gene: TRBV9
j_gene: TRBJ2-1

CDR3aa: ASSPDRDNQPQH
v_gene: TRBV5-4
j_gene: TRBJ1-5

CDR3aa: AWKTQGRGTEAF
v_gene: TRBV30
j_gene: TRBJ1-1

CDR3aa: ATSRDAVHGYT
v_gene: TRBV12-3/TRBV12-4
j_gene: TRBJ1-2

CDR3aa: SARSGDQPQH
v_gene: TRBV29-1
j_gene: TRBJ1-5

CDR3aa: SARQSAGANVLT
v_gene: TRBV20-1
j_gene: TRBJ2-6

CDR3aa: ASSLGFRAPTDTQY
v_gene: TRBV7-9
j_gene: TRBJ2-3

CDR3aa: ASSLTQAAIYNEQF
v_gene: TRBV11-2
j_gene: TRBJ2-1

CDR3aa: ASSLPDGPFREQY
v_gene: TRBV23-1
j_gene: TRBJ2-7

CDR3aa: ASSPQTGAGANVLT
v_gene: TRBV5-1
j_gene: TRBJ2-6

CDR3aa: ASGRQGPYYGYT
v_gene: TRBV6-1
j_gene: TRBJ1-2

CDR3aa: ASSQQRGGHEQF
v_gene: TRBV14
j_gene: TRBJ2-1

CDR3aa: ASSQVGGITEAF
v_gene: TRBV3-1
j_gene: TRBJ1-1

CDR3aa: ASMQGQSGANVLT
v_gene: TRBV28
j_gene: TRBJ2-6

CDR3aa: ASSGGIPGQRIWYGYT
v_gene: TRBV12-3/TRBV12-4
j_gene: TRBJ1-2

CDR3aa: SVGGADTQY
v_gene: TRBV29-1
j_gene: TRBJ2-3

CDR3aa: ASSLWSEAEAF
v_gene: TRBV7-8
j_gene: TRBJ1-1

CDR3aa: AWSPWTGGAYEQY
v_gene: TRBV30
j_gene: TRBJ2-7

CDR3aa: ASSKLTGGGTEAF
v_gene: TRBV6-5
j_gene: TRBJ1-1

CDR3aa: ASTIQGNQPQH
v_gene: TRBV6-6
j_gene: TRBJ1-5

CDR3aa: AIKWTADYGYT
v_gene: TRBV12-3/TRBV12-4
j_gene: TRBJ1-2

CDR3aa: ASSQEGRTGELF
v_gene: TRBV3-1
j_gene: TRBJ2-2

CDR3aa: ASSQWVRQEGEKLF
v_gene: TRBV4-1
j_gene: TRBJ1-4

CDR3aa: ASRTSGRSTQY
v_gene: TRBV6-2/TRBV6-3
j_gene: TRBJ2-3

CDR3aa: ASSHFGRLQGGYT
v_gene: TRBV3-1
j_gene: TRBJ1-2

CDR3aa: AWSVSHLNTEAF
v_gene: TRBV30
j_gene: TRBJ1-1

CDR3aa: ASRLQVNTEAF
v_gene: TRBV12-3/TRBV12-4
j_gene: TRBJ1-1

CDR3aa: ATSDPTSDRVGQPQH
v_gene: TRBV24-1
j_gene: TRBJ1-5

CDR3aa: ASSAGPGQGGYEQY
v_gene: TRBV5-1
j_gene: TRBJ2-7

CDR3aa: ASSPWTDRPYEQY
v_gene: TRBV28
j_gene: TRBJ2-7

CDR3aa: AWTLRDRFYEQY
v_gene: TRBV30
j_gene: TRBJ2-7

CDR3aa: SAQREGTGELF
v_gene: TRBV20-1
j_gene: TRBJ2-2

CDR3aa: ASNGQGAGELF
v_gene: TRBV11-2
j_gene: TRBJ2-2

CDR3aa: ASSQGGSSGYFGGPNEQF
v_gene: TRBV4-2
j_gene: TRBJ2-1

CDR3aa: ASSFGQTHQETQY
v_gene: TRBV12-3/TRBV12-4
j_gene: TRBJ2-5

CDR3aa: ASSLVRQVDLDEKLF
v_gene: TRBV28
j_gene: TRBJ1-4

CDR3aa: AGRGSGANVLT
v_gene: TRBV6-1
j_gene: TRBJ2-6

CDR3aa: ASSLISGSAYNEQF
v_gene: TRBV5-1
j_gene: TRBJ2-1

CDR3aa: ASSLGIAGVYEQY
v_gene: TRBV11-3
j_gene: TRBJ2-7

CDR3aa: SASDLTGELF
v_gene: TRBV20-1
j_gene: TRBJ2-2

CDR3aa: ASSPDPNTEAF
v_gene: TRBV5-1
j_gene: TRBJ1-1

CDR3aa: ASSTLDSRDQPQH
v_gene: TRBV19
j_gene: TRBJ1-5

CDR3aa: ASSSDRGLTEAF
v_gene: TRBV7-8
j_gene: TRBJ1-1

CDR3aa: ASSLTGTPSTDTQY
v_gene: TRBV6-4
j_gene: TRBJ2-3

CDR3aa: SADPPGLAGDEQF
v_gene: TRBV20-1
j_gene: TRBJ2-1

CDR3aa: ASNPQGRGEQY
v_gene: TRBV2
j_gene: TRBJ2-7

CDR3aa: ASSKWATSESSYNEQF
v_gene: TRBV6-1
j_gene: TRBJ2-1

CDR3aa: ASSQDLGNEKLF
v_gene: TRBV3-1
j_gene: TRBJ1-4

CDR3aa: SAPPSGRAFYNEQF
v_gene: TRBV20-1
j_gene: TRBJ2-1

CDR3aa: ASRLETEAF
v_gene: TRBV12-3/TRBV12-4
j_gene: TRBJ1-1

CDR3aa: ASSPGTTNEKLF
v_gene: TRBV5-6
j_gene: TRBJ1-4

CDR3aa: SAPRYEAF
v_gene: TRBV20-1
j_gene: TRBJ1-1

CDR3aa: ASSDERRRNTEAF
v_gene: TRBV10-2
j_gene: TRBJ1-1

CDR3aa: ASSLAPRGRGTEAF
v_gene: TRBV27
j_gene: TRBJ1-1